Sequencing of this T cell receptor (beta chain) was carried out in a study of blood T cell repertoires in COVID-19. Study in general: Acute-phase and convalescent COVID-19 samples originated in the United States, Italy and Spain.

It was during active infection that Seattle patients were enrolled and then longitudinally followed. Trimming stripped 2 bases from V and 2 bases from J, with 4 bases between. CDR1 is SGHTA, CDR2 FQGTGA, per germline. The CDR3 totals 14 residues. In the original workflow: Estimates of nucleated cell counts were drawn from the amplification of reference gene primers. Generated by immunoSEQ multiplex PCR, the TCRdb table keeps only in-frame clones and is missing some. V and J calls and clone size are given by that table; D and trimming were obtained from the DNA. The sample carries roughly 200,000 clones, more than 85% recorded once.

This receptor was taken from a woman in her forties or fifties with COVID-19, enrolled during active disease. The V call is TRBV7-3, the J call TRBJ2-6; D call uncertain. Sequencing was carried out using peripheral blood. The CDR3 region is CASSLVAGANVLTF. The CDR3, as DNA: TGTGCCAGCAGCTTAGTAGCTGGGGCCAACGTCCTGACTTTC.